This T cell receptor beta chain was sequenced during a study of T cells after yellow fever vaccination. Each CDR3 protein gets one entry after TCRdb re-called the 5' RACE reads with MiXCR. The sample lists about 160,000 distinct CDR3 sequences; around 9.3% were seen once. General study points: Most clones from primary vaccination were detected again post-booster (approximately 96% CD4, roughly 85% CD8). Abundant clonotypes from the bulk population could get into FACS-sorted repertoires as contaminants.

There are a few counts of this clonotype. Antigen specificity is unknown. Trimming took 3 bases from V and 6 from J; bases not matched to a gene: 7. This CDR3 spans 15 amino acids. Germline CDR1 and CDR2: LNHDA and SQIVND (reference sequence). The sample here was CD8+ T cells sorted from PBMCs, taken 45 days after the yellow fever booster vaccination. The V gene is TRBV19, the J gene TRBJ2-1, with 8 bases aligning to TRBD1. The sequence was collected from a man younger than 35 who received the YFV17D yellow fever vaccine. In nucleotides, the CDR3 is TGTGCCAGTAGTATCGACAGGGGTCTAATCAATGAGCAGTTCTTC. Protein: CASSIDRGLINEQFF.